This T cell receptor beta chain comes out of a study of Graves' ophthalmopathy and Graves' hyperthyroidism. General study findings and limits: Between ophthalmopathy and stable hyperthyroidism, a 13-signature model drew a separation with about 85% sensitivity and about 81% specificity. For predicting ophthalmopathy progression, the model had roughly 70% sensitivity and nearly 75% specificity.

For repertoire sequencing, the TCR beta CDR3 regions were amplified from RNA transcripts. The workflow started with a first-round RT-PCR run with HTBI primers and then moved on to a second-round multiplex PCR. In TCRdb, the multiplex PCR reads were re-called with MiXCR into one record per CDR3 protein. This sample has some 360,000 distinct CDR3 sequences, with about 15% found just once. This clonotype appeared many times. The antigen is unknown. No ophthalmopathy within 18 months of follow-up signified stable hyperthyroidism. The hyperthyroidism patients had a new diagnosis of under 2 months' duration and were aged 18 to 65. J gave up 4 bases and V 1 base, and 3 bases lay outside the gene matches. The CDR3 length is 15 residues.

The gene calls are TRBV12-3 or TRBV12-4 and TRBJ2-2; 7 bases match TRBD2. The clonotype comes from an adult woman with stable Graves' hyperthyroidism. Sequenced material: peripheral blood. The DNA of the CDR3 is TGTGCCAGCAGTTTAGGCGGGGGAATCACCGGGGAGCTGTTTTTT. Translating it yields CASSLGGGITGELFF.